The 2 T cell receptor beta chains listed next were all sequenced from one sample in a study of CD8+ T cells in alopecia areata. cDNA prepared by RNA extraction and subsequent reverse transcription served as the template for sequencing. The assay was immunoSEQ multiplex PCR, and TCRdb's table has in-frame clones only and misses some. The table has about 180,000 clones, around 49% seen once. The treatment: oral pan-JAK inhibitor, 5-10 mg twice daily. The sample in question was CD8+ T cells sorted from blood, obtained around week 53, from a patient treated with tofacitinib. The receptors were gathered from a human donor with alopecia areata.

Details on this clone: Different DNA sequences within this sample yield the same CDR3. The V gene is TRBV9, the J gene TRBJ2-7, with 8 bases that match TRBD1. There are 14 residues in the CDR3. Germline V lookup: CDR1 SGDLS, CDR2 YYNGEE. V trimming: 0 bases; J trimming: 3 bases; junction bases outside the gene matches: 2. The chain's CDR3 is CASSVGTGFYEQYF. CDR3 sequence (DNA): TGTGCCAGCAGCGTAGGGACAGGGTTCTACGAGCAGTACTTC.

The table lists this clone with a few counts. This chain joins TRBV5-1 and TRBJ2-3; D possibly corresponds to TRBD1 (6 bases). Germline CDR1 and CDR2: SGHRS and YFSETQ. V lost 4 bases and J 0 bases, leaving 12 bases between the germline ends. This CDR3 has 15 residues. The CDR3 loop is CASSPGHFSTDTQYF. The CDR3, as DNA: TGCGCCAGCAGCCCGGGACATTTTAGCACAGATACGCAGTATTTT.